The present T cell receptor beta chain was sequenced within a study of radiotherapy plus CTLA-4 blockade in lung cancer. Study background: For around 18% of patients, objective responses occurred, and about 34% had disease control.

Broader study findings: Blood-borne expansion of tumor-derived TCR clones followed radiotherapy plus ipilimumab. Strongest reported response predictors: early blood clone changes and post-radiation interferon-beta.

TCRdb's table, derived via immunoSEQ multiplex PCR, lists solely in-frame clones and lacks some. The sample includes about 120,000 clones, roughly 77% seen only once; the top ten take 2.5% to 3.5%. This CDR3 contains 17 residues. At least ten counts were recorded for this clone. What it binds is not known. Focal radiation plus CTLA-4 blockade with ipilimumab was administered to patients who had chemo-refractory metastatic non-small-cell lung cancer. The specimen comprised peripheral blood, sampled from a patient treated with radiotherapy plus ipilimumab. V and J are TRBV21-1 and TRBJ1-5; the DNA was not compared with TRBD1, the D call given in the table. TRBV21-1 is described as a pseudogene. This sequence was found in a human donor with non-small cell lung cancer that progressed on radiotherapy plus ipilimumab. Some clones in this sample may be carry-over from other donors' samples. CDR3 nucleotide sequence: TGTGCCAGCAGCAAAGGGGGCAGACAGGGTAGGGATCAGCCCCAGCATTTT. This translates into CASSKGGRQGRDQPQHF.